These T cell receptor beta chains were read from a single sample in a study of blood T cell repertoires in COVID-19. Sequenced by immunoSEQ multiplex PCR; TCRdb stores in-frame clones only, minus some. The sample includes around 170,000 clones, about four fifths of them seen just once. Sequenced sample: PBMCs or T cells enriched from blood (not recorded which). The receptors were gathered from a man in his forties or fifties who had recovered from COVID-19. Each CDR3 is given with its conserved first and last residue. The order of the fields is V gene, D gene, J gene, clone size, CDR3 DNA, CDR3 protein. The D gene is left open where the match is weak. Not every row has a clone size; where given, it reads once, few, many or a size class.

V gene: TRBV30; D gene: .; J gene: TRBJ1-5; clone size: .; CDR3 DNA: TGTGCCACGGGGACCGGGACACTTAATCAGCCCCAGCATTTT; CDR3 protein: CATGTGTLNQPQHF
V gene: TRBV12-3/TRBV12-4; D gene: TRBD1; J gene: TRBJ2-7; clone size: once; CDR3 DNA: TGTGCCAGCAGCTTGGGACAGGGAAAGTACTTC; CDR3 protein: CASSLGQGKYF
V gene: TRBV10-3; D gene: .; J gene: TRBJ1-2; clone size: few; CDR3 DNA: TGTGCCATCAGTGATGGTGGGGGAGGCTATGGCTACACCTTC; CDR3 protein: CAISDGGGGYGYTF
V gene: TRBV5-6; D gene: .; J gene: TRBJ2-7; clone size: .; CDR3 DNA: TGTGCCAGCAGCTTGCAGGTTTCCTACGAGCAGTACTTC; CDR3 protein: CASSLQVSYEQYF
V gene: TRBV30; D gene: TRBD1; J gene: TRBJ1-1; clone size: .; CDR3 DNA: TGTGCCTGGAGTGTACGACAGGGCACTGAAGCTTTCTTT; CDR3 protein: CAWSVRQGTEAFF
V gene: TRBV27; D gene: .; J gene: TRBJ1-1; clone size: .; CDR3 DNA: TGTGCCAGCAGTTTGCCCGGGGTCACTGAAGCTTTCTTT; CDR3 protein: CASSLPGVTEAFF
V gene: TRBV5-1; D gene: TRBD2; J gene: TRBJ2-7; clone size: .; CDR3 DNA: TGCGCCAGCAGCTTGGCGCAAGGACTAGCCTACGAGCAGTACTTC; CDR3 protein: CASSLAQGLAYEQYF
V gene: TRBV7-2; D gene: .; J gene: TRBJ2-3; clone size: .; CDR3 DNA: TGTGCCAGCAGCTTAGGGGGGACTTACACAGATACGCAGTATTTT; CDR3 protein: CASSLGGTYTDTQYF
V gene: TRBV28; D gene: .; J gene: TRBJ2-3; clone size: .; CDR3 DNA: TGTGCCAGCAGTCCGACTAGAGGGGGGAGGGTGGATACGCAGTATTTT; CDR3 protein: CASSPTRGGRVDTQYF
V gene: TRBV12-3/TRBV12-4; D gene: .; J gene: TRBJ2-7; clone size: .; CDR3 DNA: TGTGCCAGCAGTTTTGGTTCAGGTAACAAGCAGTACTTC; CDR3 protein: CASSFGSGNKQYF
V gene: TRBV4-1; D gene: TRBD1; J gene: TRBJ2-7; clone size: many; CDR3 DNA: TGCGCCAGCAGCCTTGGGACAGACAGCTCCTACGAGCAGTACTTC; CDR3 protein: CASSLGTDSSYEQYF